This entry features one T cell receptor beta chain sequence. Sequenced by immunoSEQ multiplex PCR; TCRdb stores in-frame clones only, minus some. The sample shows approximately 35,000 clones, roughly 72% of them seen only once. This sample is drawn from a study of OX40 agonist ivuxolimab in advanced cancers. Looked up from germline, CDR1 is MNHEY and CDR2 is SMNVEV (reference sequence). V lost 3 bases, J lost 0 bases, and 9 bases lay in between. The CDR3 loop spans 14 amino acids. The chain carries TRBV27 and TRBJ2-7; D is unresolved. The specimen was CD4+ or CD8+ T cells sorted from blood, collected in a trial of the OX40 agonist ivuxolimab. The sequence derives from an adult with an advanced solid tumor such as melanoma, head and neck, liver or kidney cancer. The CDR3 sequence is CASSLKGSSYEQYV. CDR3 nucleotide sequence: TGTGCCAGCAGTTTGAAGGGAAGCTCCTACGAGCAGTACGTC.